What follows is one T cell receptor beta chain and its context. Its matching antigen is unknown. CDR1 is MDHEN and CDR2 is SYDVKM in the germline V gene. The CDR3 sequence is 11 residues long. The germline V and J ends were trimmed by 4 bases and 12 bases, with 10 bases remaining between them. These data are taken from a study of identical twins. Study observations and caveats: Partial confounding of zero-insertion analyses by invariant MAIT and iNKT cells was possible.

Every one of the donors was a healthy Caucasian. MiXCR, run by TCRdb on the 5' RACE reads, gives a single entry per CDR3 protein. The sample lists around 1.7 million distinct CDR3 sequences, more than 30% seen once, with approximately 0.29% in the top ten. This clonotype was sampled from a newborn girl in good health. The sequenced material came from cord blood. The V and J genes are TRBV28 and TRBJ2-1; D is unclear. CDR3 region: CASSSHALQFF. Written as DNA, the CDR3 is TGTGCCAGCAGTTCACATGCGTTGCAGTTCTTC.